Listed below are T cell receptor beta chains from one sample, sequenced in a study of cytomegalovirus exposure and HLA in healthy donors. Generated by immunoSEQ multiplex PCR, the TCRdb table keeps only in-frame clones and is missing some. This table has approximately 170,000 clones, 70% to 90% appearing once. The specimen was PBMCs. These receptors were obtained from a male donor in good health and CMV-seronegative. Both conserved end residues are part of each CDR3.

v_call	j_call	cdr3_length	cdr3_aa
TRBV6-4	TRBJ1-2	13	CASSPQGEGGYTF
TRBV7-9	TRBJ2-1	18	CASSKGTLGLAGANEQFF
TRBV6-5	TRBJ1-5	15	CASKLSGQGAQPQHF
TRBV5-6	TRBJ1-1	19	CASSLHPPTEPGCHTEAFF
TRBV28	TRBJ1-5	15	CASRPEAGTGQPQHF
TRBV6-5	TRBJ2-2	16	CASSYSSGWSTGELFF
TRBV28	TRBJ2-7	16	CASRVTRGQGVYEQYF
TRBV27	TRBJ1-6	17	CASSHGIAGDYNSPLHF
TRBV28	TRBJ2-7	14	CASTPSLASYEQYF
TRBV7-2	TRBJ1-1	15	CASSLISGSATEAFF
TRBV5-6	TRBJ2-7	15	CASSPESGSLYEQYF
TRBV7-9	TRBJ2-2	15	CASSPRQGGPGELFF
TRBV11-2	TRBJ2-7	15	CASSLEVAGAYEQYF
TRBV30	TRBJ2-7	14	CAWRQGVPPYEQYF
TRBV27	TRBJ2-7	14	CASSLNSGSYEQYF
TRBV6-5	TRBJ1-5	14	CASSAPGLNQPQHF